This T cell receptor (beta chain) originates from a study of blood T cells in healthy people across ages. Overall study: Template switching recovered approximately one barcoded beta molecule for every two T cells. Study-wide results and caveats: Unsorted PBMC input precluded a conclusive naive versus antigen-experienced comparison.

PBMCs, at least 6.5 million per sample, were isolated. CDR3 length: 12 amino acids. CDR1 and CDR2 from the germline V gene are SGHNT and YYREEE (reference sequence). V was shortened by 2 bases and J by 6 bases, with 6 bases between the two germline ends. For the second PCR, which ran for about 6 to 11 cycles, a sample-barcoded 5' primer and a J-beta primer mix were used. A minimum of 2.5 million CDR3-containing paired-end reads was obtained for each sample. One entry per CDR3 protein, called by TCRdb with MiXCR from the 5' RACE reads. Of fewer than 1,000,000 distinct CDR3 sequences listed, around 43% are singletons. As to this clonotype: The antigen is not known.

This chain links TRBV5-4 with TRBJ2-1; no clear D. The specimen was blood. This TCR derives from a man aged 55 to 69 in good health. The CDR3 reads CASSFPGNEQFF. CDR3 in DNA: TGTGCCAGCAGCTTCCCGGGCAATGAGCAGTTCTTC. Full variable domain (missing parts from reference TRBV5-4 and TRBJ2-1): ETGVTQSPTHLIKTRGQQVTLRCSSQSGHNTVSWYQQALGQGPQFIFQYYREEENGRGNFPPRFSGLQFPNYSSELNVNALELDDSALYLCASSFPGNEQFFGPGTRLTVL.